This T cell receptor beta chain came from a study of cytomegalovirus exposure and HLA in healthy donors. Turning to this clone: Its antigen is unknown.

PCR employed 60 Vbeta and 13 Jbeta primers. The table came from immunoSEQ multiplex PCR; TCRdb's copy has only in-frame clones and leaves some out. The top ten clones hold 6% of a sample with 35,000 to 45,000 clones, roughly 51% of them seen once. General study findings and limits: It emerged from a later analysis that several of the most significant clusters appeared to be linked to common viral pathogens. Most of the TCR beta V segments (in an earlier analysis) were productive either about 90% or about 30% of the time. Reports state that TCR beta sequences accurately predicted most subjects' HLA-A and HLA-B alleles. Immune exposure information available was restricted to CMV serostatus.

Germline assignment: CDR1 SGHDN and CDR2 FVKESK. After removal of 4 bases from V and 7 bases from J, the junction contained 10 bases not matched to a gene. This CDR3 spans 15 amino acids. Sequenced material: PBMCs. The TCR comes from a man between 60 and 75 years old in good health and CMV-seronegative. The J gene is TRBJ2-5, the V gene TRBV14; 9 positions match TRBD2. CDR3 in amino acids: CASSRGAGGPGTQYF. CDR3 DNA sequence: TGTGCCAGCAGCCGGGGAGCGGGGGGTCCGGGGACCCAGTACTTC.